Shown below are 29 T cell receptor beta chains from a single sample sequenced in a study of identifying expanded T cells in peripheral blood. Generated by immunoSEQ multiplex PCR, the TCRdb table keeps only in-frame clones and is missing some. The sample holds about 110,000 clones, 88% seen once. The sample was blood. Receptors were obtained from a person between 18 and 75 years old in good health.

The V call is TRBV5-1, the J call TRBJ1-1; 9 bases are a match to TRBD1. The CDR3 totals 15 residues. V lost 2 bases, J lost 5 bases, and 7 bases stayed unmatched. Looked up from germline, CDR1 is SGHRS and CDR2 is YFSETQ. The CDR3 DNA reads TGCGCCAGCAGCTTAACCGACAGGGGGGTGACTGAAGCTTTCTTT. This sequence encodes CASSLTDRGVTEAFF.

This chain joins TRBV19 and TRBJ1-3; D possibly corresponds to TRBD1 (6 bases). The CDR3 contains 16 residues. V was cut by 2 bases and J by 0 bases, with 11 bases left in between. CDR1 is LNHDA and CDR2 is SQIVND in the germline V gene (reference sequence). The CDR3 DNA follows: TGTGCCAGTAGTATACAGGGGACCCTCTCTGGAAACACCATATATTTT. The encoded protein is CASSIQGTLSGNTIYF.

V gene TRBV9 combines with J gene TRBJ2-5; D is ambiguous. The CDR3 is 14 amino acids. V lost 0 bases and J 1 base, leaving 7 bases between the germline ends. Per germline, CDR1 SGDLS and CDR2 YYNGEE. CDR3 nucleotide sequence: TGTGCCAGCAGCGTAGGCTCATCCCAAGAGACCCAGTACTTC. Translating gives CASSVGSSQETQYF.

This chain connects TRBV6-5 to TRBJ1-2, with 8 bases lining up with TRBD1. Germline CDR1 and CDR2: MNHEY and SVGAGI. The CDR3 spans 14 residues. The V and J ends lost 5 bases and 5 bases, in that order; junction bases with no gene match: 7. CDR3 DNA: TGTGCCAGCAGTATCCGACAGGGGACTTATGGCTACACCTTC. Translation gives CASSIRQGTYGYTF.

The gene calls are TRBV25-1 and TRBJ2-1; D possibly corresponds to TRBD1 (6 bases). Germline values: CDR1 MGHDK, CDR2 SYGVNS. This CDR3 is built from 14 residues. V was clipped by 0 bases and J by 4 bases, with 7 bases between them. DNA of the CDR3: TGTGCCAGCAGTGAATACAGGGGTTACAATGAGCAGTTCTTC. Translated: CASSEYRGYNEQFF.

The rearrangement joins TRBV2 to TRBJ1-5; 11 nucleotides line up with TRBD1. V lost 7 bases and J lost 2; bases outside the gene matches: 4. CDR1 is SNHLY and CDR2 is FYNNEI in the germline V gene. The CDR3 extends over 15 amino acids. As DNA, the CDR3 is TGTGCCAGCACCGGGACAGGGGGTGGCAATCAGCCCCAGCATTTT. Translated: CASTGTGGGNQPQHF.

As DNA, the CDR3 is TGTGCCAGCAGGTACTCCTACGAGCAGTACTTC. Its protein is CASRYSYEQYF. The rearrangement joins TRBV2 to TRBJ2-5, with D unresolved. The DNA end is a closer match to TRBJ2-7, so the J assignment may be wrong. The CDR3 is 11 amino acids. Germline-derived CDR1 and CDR2 are SNHLY and FYNNEI.

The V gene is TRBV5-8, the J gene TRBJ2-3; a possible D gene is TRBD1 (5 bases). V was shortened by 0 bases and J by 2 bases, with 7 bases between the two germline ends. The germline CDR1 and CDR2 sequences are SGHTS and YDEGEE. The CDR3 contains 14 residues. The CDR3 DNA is TGTGCCAGCAGCTTGGGCAGGGACACAGATACGCAGTATTTT. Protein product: CASSLGRDTDTQYF.

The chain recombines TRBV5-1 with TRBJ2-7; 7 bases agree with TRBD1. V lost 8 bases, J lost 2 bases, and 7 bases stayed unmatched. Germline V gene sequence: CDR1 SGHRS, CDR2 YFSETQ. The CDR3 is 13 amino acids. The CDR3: CASRDSRPYEQYF. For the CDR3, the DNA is TGCGCCAGTCGGGACAGTCGGCCCTACGAGCAGTACTTC.

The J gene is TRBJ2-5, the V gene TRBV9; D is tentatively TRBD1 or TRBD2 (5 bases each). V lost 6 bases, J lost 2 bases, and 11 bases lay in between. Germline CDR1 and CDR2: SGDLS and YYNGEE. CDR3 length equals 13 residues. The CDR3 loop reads CASTGTSQETQYF. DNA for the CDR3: TGTGCCAGCACAGGGACCTCACAAGAGACCCAGTACTTC.

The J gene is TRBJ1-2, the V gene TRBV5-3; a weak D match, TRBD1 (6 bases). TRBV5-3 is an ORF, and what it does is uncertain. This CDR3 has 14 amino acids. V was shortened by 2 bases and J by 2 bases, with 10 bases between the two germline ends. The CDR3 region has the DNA TGTGCCAGAAGCTTCAGGGGCATAAACTATGGCTACACCTTC. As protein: CARSFRGINYGYTF.

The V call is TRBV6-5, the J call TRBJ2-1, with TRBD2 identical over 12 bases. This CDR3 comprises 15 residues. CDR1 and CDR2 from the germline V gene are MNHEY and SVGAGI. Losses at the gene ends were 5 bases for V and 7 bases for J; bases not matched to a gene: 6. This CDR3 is CASSHGLAGRNEQFF. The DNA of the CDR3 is TGTGCCAGCAGTCACGGACTAGCGGGGAGGAATGAGCAGTTCTTC.

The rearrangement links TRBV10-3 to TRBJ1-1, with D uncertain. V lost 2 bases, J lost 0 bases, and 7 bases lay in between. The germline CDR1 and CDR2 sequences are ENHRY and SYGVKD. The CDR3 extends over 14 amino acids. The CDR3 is CAISEKHLNTEAFF. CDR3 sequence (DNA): TGTGCCATCAGTGAGAAGCACCTGAACACTGAAGCTTTCTTT.

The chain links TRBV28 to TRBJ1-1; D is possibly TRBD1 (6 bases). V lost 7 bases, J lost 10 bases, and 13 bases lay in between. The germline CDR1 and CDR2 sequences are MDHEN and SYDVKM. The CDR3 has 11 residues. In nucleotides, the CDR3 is TGTGCCAGCACTTCTACAGGGCTAGCTTTCTTT. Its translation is CASTSTGLAFF.

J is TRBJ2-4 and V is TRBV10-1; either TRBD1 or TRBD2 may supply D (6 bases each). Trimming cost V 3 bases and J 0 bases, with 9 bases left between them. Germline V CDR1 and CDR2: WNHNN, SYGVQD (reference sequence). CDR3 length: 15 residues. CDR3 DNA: TGCGCCAGCAGTGATGGGGGGCGAGCCAAAAACATTCAGTACTTC. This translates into CASSDGGRAKNIQYF.

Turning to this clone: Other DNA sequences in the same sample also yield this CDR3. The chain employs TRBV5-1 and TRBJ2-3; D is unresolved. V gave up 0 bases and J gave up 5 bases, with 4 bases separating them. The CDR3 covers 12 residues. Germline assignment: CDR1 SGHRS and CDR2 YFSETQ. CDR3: CASSLGGDTQYF. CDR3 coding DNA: TGCGCCAGCAGCTTGGGCGGAGATACGCAGTATTTT.

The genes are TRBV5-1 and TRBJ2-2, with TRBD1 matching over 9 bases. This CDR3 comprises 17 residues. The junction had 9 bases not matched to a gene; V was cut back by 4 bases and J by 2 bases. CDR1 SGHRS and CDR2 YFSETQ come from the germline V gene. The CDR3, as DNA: TGCGCCAGCAGCCCCTGGGGGGACAGGGTAAACACCGGGGAGCTGTTTTTT. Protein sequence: CASSPWGDRVNTGELFF.

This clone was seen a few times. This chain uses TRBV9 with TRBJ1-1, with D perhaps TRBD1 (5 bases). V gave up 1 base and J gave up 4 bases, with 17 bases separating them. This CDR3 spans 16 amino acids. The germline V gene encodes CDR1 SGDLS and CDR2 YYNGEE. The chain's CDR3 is CASSVTSQGVGTEAFF. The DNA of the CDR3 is TGTGCCAGCAGCGTAACCTCGCAAGGGGTCGGCACTGAAGCTTTCTTT.

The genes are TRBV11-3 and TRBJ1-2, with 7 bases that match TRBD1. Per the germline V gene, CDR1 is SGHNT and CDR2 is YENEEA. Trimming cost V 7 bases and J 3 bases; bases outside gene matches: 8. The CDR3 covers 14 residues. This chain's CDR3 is CASNPDRRDYGYTF. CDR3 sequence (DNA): TGTGCCAGCAACCCGGACAGGAGGGACTATGGCTACACCTTC.

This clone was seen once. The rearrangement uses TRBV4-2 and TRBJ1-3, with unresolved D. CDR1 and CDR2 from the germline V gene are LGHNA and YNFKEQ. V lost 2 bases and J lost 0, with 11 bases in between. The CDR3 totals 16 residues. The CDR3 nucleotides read TGTGCCAGCAGCCAACTTCTTCAGGTCTCTGGAAACACCATATATTTT. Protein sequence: CASSQLLQVSGNTIYF.

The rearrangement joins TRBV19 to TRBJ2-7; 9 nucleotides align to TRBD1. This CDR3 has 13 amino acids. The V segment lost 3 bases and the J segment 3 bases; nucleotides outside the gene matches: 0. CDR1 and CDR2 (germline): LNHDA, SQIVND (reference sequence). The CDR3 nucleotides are TGTGCCAGTAGTATGGGACAGGGCTACGAGCAGTACTTC. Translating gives CASSMGQGYEQYF.

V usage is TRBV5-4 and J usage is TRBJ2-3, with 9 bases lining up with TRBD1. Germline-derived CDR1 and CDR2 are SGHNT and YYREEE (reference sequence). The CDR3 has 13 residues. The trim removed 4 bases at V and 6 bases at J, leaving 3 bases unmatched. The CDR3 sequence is CASSGQGKDTQYF. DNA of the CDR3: TGTGCCAGCAGCGGACAGGGGAAGGATACGCAGTATTTT.

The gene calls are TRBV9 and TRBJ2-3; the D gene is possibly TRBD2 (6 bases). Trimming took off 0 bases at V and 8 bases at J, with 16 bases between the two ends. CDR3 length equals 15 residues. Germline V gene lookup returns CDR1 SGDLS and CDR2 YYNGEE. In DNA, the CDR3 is TGTGCCAGCAGCGTAGCAGCGGGTGGTATGGGTACGCAGTATTTT. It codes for CASSVAAGGMGTQYF.

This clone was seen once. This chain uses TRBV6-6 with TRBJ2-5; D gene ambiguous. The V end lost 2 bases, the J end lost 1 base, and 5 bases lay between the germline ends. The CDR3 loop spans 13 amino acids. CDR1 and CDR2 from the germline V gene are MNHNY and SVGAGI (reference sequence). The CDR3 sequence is CASSYEVQETQYF. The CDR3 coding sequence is TGTGCCAGCAGTTACGAGGTCCAAGAGACCCAGTACTTC.

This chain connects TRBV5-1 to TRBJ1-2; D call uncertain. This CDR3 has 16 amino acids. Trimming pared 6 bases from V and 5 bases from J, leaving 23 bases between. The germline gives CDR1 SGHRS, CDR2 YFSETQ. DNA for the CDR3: TGCGCCAGCACCCCCTCACTCACGGCGGGTTCGTATGGCTACACCTTC. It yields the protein CASTPSLTAGSYGYTF.

CDR3 bases: TGTGCCAGCAGCCAGAGACAGGGCAGCTCCTACGAGCAGTACTTC. This encodes CASSQRQGSSYEQYF. The V and J genes are TRBV14 and TRBJ2-7, with TRBD1 matching over 7 bases. Germline values: CDR1 SGHDN, CDR2 FVKESK. V was clipped by 3 bases and J by 0 bases; unmatched bases: 5. CDR3 length: 15 amino acids.

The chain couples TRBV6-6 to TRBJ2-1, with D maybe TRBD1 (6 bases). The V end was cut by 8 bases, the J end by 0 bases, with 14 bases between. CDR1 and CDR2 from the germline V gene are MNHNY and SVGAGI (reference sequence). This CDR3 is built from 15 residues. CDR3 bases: TGTGCCAGCGGAAGACGGGACATCTCCTACAATGAGCAGTTCTTC. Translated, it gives CASGRRDISYNEQFF.

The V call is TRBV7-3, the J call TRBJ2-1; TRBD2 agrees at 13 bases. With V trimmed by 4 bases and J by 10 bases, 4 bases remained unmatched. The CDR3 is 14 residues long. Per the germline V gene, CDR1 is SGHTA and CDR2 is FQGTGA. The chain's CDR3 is CASSSPTSGREQFF. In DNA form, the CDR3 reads TGTGCCAGCAGCTCCCCGACTAGCGGGAGGGAGCAGTTCTTC. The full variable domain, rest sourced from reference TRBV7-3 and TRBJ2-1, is GAGVSQTPSNKVTEKGKYVELRCDPISGHTALYWYRQSLGQGPEFLIYFQGTGAADDSGLPNDRFFAVRPEGSVSTLKIQRTERGDSAVYLCASSSPTSGREQFFGPGTRLTVL.

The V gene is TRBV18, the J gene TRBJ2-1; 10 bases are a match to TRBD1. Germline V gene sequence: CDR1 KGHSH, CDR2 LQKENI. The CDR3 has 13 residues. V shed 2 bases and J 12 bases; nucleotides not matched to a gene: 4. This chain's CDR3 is CASSPGTGDLQFF. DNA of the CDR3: TGTGCCAGCTCACCAGGGACAGGGGATTTGCAGTTCTTC.